Following are 14 T cell receptor beta chains from one sample sequenced in a study of cytomegalovirus exposure and HLA in healthy donors. Method: immunoSEQ multiplex PCR; TCRdb's copy keeps in-frame clones and lacks some. There are 250,000 to 400,000 clones in the sample; roughly 87% occur only once, and over 0.9% lies in the top ten. The sequenced material came from PBMCs. The receptor source for this set is a man aged 25 to 40 in good health and CMV-seronegative.

As regards this clone: This sample also contains other DNA sequences that code for the same CDR3. The chain is built from TRBV18 and TRBJ2-7, with D perhaps TRBD1 (6 bases). Trimming took off 3 bases at V and 1 base at J, with 7 bases between the two ends. CDR1 and CDR2 (germline): KGHSH, LQKENI. The CDR3 is 13 amino acids. The CDR3 loop reads CASSPDRSYEQYF. The DNA for the CDR3 is TGTGCCAGCTCACCGGACAGATCCTACGAGCAGTACTTC.

The V gene is TRBV6-5, the J gene TRBJ2-1, with 10 bases identical to TRBD1. V gave up 7 bases and J gave up 6 bases; unmatched junction bases: 9. This CDR3 is 15 amino acids long. CDR1 and CDR2 from the germline V gene are MNHEY and SVGAGI. CDR3 amino acids: CASKPDRGVGNEQFF. The CDR3 bases are TGTGCCAGCAAGCCGGACAGGGGGGTCGGCAATGAGCAGTTCTTC.

This clone came up once. The V gene is TRBV6-5, the J gene TRBJ1-2; TRBD1 matches 7 bases. Germline V gene lookup returns CDR1 MNHEY and CDR2 SVGAGI. V lost 6 bases and J lost 4; bases outside the gene matches: 8. The CDR3 consists of 14 residues. The CDR3 loop is CASRPGGAAYGYTF. In DNA, the CDR3 is TGTGCCAGCAGACCAGGGGGAGCAGCCTATGGCTACACCTTC.

This sequence joins TRBV19 and TRBJ2-5, with 11 bases aligning to TRBD2. The CDR3 consists of 15 residues. CDR1 and CDR2 (germline): LNHDA, SQIVND (reference sequence). V gave up 6 bases and J gave up 0 bases; unmatched junction bases: 3. The CDR3 bases are TGTGCCAGTAGGACACTAGCGGGGGACCAAGAGACCCAGTACTTC. Amino acids: CASRTLAGDQETQYF.

In this sample, this clone turned up once. V gene TRBV4-3 combines with J gene TRBJ2-5; D unresolved. Per the germline V gene, CDR1 is LGHNA and CDR2 is YSLEER. The CDR3 totals 14 residues. Trimming pared 4 bases from V and 5 bases from J, leaving 14 bases between. CDR3 sequence: CASSPVVQMETQYF. The CDR3 nucleotides are TGCGCCAGCAGCCCCGTGGTCCAGATGGAGACCCAGTACTTC.

This chain's CDR3 is CASSSGGNEQFF. Written as DNA, the CDR3 is TGTGCCAGCAGCTCGGGGGGGAATGAGCAGTTCTTC. The V call is TRBV5-4, the J call TRBJ2-1; 8 bases fit TRBD2. CDR3 length: 12 amino acids. In germline, CDR1 is SGHNT, CDR2 YYREEE (reference sequence). J gave up 7 bases and V 3 bases, and 0 bases lay outside the gene matches. The whole variable domain, filled in from reference TRBV5-4 and TRBJ2-1, reads ETGVTQSPTHLIKTRGQQVTLRCSSQSGHNTVSWYQQALGQGPQFIFQYYREEENGRGNFPPRFSGLQFPNYSSELNVNALELDDSALYLCASSSGGNEQFFGPGTRLTVL.

The chain has TRBV7-8 and TRBJ2-3; TRBD2 matches at 10 bases. CDR3 length: 15 residues. The V segment lost 5 bases and the J segment 4 bases; nucleotides outside the gene matches: 6. From germline, CDR1 is SGHVS and CDR2 FQNEAQ. The CDR3 loop is CASSKGLARPDTQYF. CDR3 coding DNA: TGTGCCAGCAGCAAGGGACTAGCGAGGCCAGATACGCAGTATTTT.

This clone turned up a few times. This sequence joins TRBV4-2 and TRBJ1-6, with D unresolved. The germline V gene has CDR1 LGHNA and CDR2 YNFKEQ. The CDR3 loop spans 11 amino acids. V was pared by 2 bases and J by 17 bases, with 10 bases between. The CDR3 loop is CASSQLGVVHF. The CDR3 DNA follows: TGTGCCAGCAGCCAACTGGGAGTAGTCCACTTT.

The chain employs TRBV10-3 and TRBJ1-2; the match to TRBD1 covers 7 bases. V lost 7 bases and J lost 4; bases outside the gene matches: 15. CDR3 size: 16 residues. The germline V gene encodes CDR1 ENHRY and CDR2 SYGVKD. In nucleotides, the CDR3 is TGTGCCATCACGCAACCTCGACAGGGTATGGGCTATGGCTACACCTTC. Protein: CAITQPRQGMGYGYTF.

This chain connects TRBV18 to TRBJ1-4, with 9 bases identical to TRBD1. This CDR3 is 15 amino acids long. V trimming: 3 bases; J trimming: 7 bases; junction bases outside the gene matches: 6. The germline CDR1 and CDR2 sequences are KGHSH and LQKENI. The CDR3 here is CASSPPGQGSEKLFF. The CDR3 nucleotides are TGTGCCAGCTCACCGCCGGGACAGGGAAGTGAAAAACTGTTTTTT.

The chain couples TRBV19 to TRBJ2-2, with a weak D call TRBD2 (6 bases). CDR1 is LNHDA and CDR2 is SQIVND in the germline V gene (reference sequence). The CDR3 is 17 amino acids. The germline V and J ends were trimmed by 2 bases and 1 base, with 14 bases remaining between them. The CDR3: CASSILQRARNTGELFF. As DNA, the CDR3 is TGTGCCAGTAGTATATTGCAGCGGGCCAGGAACACCGGGGAGCTGTTTTTT.

The genes are TRBV18 and TRBJ2-3; 9 bases align to TRBD1. CDR1 is KGHSH and CDR2 is LQKENI in the germline V gene. Trimming at V came to 2 bases and at J to 4 bases, leaving 1 base not matched to a gene. The CDR3 loop spans 14 amino acids. The CDR3 nucleotides read TGTGCCAGCTCACCAGGACAGGGGTCAGATACGCAGTATTTT. It yields the protein CASSPGQGSDTQYF.

This chain connects TRBV7-9 to TRBJ1-2, with D perhaps matching TRBD1 (5 bases). V lost 1 base to trimming and J lost 2 bases, with 11 bases between them. From germline, CDR1 is SEHNR and CDR2 FQNEAQ (reference sequence). The CDR3 length is 15 residues. CDR3 loop: CASSLGQGGNYGYTF. DNA of the CDR3: TGTGCCAGCAGCTTAGGGCAGGGAGGCAACTATGGCTACACCTTC. The full variable domain, with the rest looked up from reference TRBV7-9 and TRBJ1-2, is DTGVSQNPRHKITKRGQNVTFRCDPISEHNRLYWYRQTLGQGPEFLTYFQNEAQLEKSRLLSDRFSAERPKGSFSTLEIQRTEQGDSAMYLCASSLGQGGNYGYTFGSGTRLTVV.

The CDR3 DNA reads TGTGCCAGCAGTTACTCGCTAGATTATGGCTACACCTTC. This encodes CASSYSLDYGYTF. V is TRBV6-5 and J is TRBJ1-2; D call uncertain. The CDR3 runs 13 residues. CDR1 and CDR2 from the germline V gene are MNHEY and SVGAGI. Trimming took 0 bases from V and 5 from J, leaving 7 bases between them.